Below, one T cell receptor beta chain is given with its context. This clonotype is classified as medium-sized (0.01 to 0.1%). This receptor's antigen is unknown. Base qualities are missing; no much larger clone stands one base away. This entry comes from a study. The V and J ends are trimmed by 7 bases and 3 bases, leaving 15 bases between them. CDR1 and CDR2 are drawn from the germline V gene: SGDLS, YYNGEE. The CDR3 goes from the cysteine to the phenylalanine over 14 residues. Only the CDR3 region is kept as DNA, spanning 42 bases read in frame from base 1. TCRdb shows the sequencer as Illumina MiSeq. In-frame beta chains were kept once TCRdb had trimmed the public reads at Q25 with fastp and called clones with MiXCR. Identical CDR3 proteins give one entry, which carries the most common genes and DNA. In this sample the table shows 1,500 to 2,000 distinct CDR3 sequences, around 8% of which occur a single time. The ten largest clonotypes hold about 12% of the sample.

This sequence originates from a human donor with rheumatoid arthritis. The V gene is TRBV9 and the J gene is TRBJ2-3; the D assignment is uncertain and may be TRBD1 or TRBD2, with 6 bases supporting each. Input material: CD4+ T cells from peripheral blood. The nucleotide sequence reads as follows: TGTGCCAGCCAGGAGGGGGTAGTAACAGATACGCAGTATTTT. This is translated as CASQEGVVTDTQYF.